Listed below are T cell receptor beta chains from one sample, sequenced in a study of cytomegalovirus exposure and HLA in healthy donors. Sequencing was performed with immunoSEQ multiplex PCR; in TCRdb, only in-frame clones are kept and a portion is missing. The profile shows about 130,000 clones, 80% of them singletons. Sample: PBMCs. These receptors came from a human donor in good health. CDR3s include the opening cysteine and the closing phenylalanine or tryptophan. The D gene is left open where the match is weak. Clone size is shown for a subset of rows, as once, few, many or a class of expanded clone.

D: TRBD1; V: TRBV6-6; J: TRBJ1-1; size: few; DNA: TGTGCCAGCAGTTCCCGGACCGGGACAGGGGTAGGAGCTTTCTTT; CDR3: CASSSRTGTGVGAFF
D: -; V: TRBV6-5; J: TRBJ2-7; size: -; DNA: TGTGCCAGCAGTTCACAGGGCCTCCTTGATGAGCAGTACTTC; CDR3: CASSSQGLLDEQYF
D: -; V: TRBV19; J: TRBJ1-1; size: -; DNA: TGTGCCACCTCGGGGGGGGGTAGGACTGAAGCTTTCTTT; CDR3: CATSGGGRTEAFF
D: -; V: TRBV10-3; J: TRBJ2-5; size: -; DNA: TGTGCCATCAGTCATATCGGGGAAGCCGAAAAAGAGACCCAGTACTTC; CDR3: CAISHIGEAEKETQYF
D: -; V: TRBV28; J: TRBJ2-4; size: -; DNA: TGTGCCAGCAGTTTAAACAGTGTGTTGTCCAAAAACATTCAGTACTTC; CDR3: CASSLNSVLSKNIQYF
D: -; V: TRBV5-1; J: TRBJ1-1; size: -; DNA: TGCGCCAGCAGCTTGCAGGGCAGCGACACTGAAGCTTTCTTT; CDR3: CASSLQGSDTEAFF
D: -; V: TRBV6-1; J: TRBJ2-4; size: -; DNA: TGTGCCAGCAGCTCAGGGGTCCCAGCCAAAAACATTCAGTACTTC; CDR3: CASSSGVPAKNIQYF
D: -; V: TRBV18; J: TRBJ2-5; size: -; DNA: TGTGCCAGCTCACCATATAGCTTATTTCCAGAGACCCAGTACTTC; CDR3: CASSPYSLFPETQYF
D: TRBD1; V: TRBV6-4; J: TRBJ2-3; size: -; DNA: TGTGCCAGCAGCGCGTCCGGGACAGGGACAGATACGCAGTATTTT; CDR3: CASSASGTGTDTQYF
D: -; V: TRBV11-2; J: TRBJ2-2; size: -; DNA: TGTGCCAGCAGCTCCACTCGGGTTGTACTCAACACCGGGGAGCTGTTTTTT; CDR3: CASSSTRVVLNTGELFF
D: -; V: TRBV19; J: TRBJ2-7; size: -; DNA: TGTGCCAGTAGTGGACAGCCCCCCTACGAGCAGTACTTC; CDR3: CASSGQPPYEQYF
D: -; V: TRBV19; J: TRBJ1-4; size: -; DNA: TGTGCCAGTAGTATATGGGGGGGCGATGAAAAACTGTTTTTT; CDR3: CASSIWGGDEKLFF
D: -; V: TRBV6-5; J: TRBJ1-3; size: -; DNA: TGTGCCAGCAGTCTCCAGGGATGGGGAAACACCATATATTTT; CDR3: CASSLQGWGNTIYF
D: TRBD1; V: TRBV4-2; J: TRBJ2-1; size: -; DNA: TGTGCCAGCAGCCAAACAGGGGGCGGCGAGCAGTTCTTC; CDR3: CASSQTGGGEQFF
D: -; V: TRBV6-5; J: TRBJ2-7; size: -; DNA: TGTGCCAGCAGTTTGGCGGGCCCGGGCTACGAGCAGTACTTC; CDR3: CASSLAGPGYEQYF
D: -; V: TRBV7-9; J: TRBJ2-2; size: -; DNA: TGTGCCAGCAGCTACCAAAGCGGCGGGGAGCTGTTTTTT; CDR3: CASSYQSGGELFF
D: -; V: TRBV5-1; J: TRBJ1-1; size: -; DNA: TGCGCCAGCTCGGGGGAAACTGAAGCTTTCTTT; CDR3: CASSGETEAFF
D: -; V: TRBV6-5; J: TRBJ2-5; size: -; DNA: TGTGCCAGCAGTGTCCTGAGGCAAGAGACCCAGTACTTC; CDR3: CASSVLRQETQYF
D: TRBD2; V: TRBV29-1; J: TRBJ2-2; size: -; DNA: TGCAGCGTCAACCAGGGAGGGACCGGGGAGCTGTTTTTT; CDR3: CSVNQGGTGELFF
D: TRBD1; V: TRBV19; J: TRBJ1-5; size: -; DNA: TGTGCCAGTAGGATGAGGAGGGACAGTGCAAGCAATCAGCCCCAGCATTTT; CDR3: CASRMRRDSASNQPQHF
D: -; V: TRBV6-6; J: TRBJ1-2; size: medium-sized; DNA: TGTGCCAGCAGTGGGCCGGGGAGTAACTATGGCTACACCTTC; CDR3: CASSGPGSNYGYTF
D: -; V: TRBV7-8; J: TRBJ2-1; size: -; DNA: TGTGCCAGCAGCCCCTACCCCAAAAATGAGCAGTTCTTC; CDR3: CASSPYPKNEQFF
D: -; V: TRBV6-5; J: TRBJ2-3; size: -; DNA: TGTGCCAGCAGAGCCGGAGGCACTAACACAGATACGCAGTATTTT; CDR3: CASRAGGTNTDTQYF
D: -; V: TRBV15; J: TRBJ2-7; size: once; DNA: TGTGCCACCAGCAGAGTTGGACAGCTCTACGAGCAGTACTTC; CDR3: CATSRVGQLYEQYF
D: TRBD1; V: TRBV28; J: TRBJ1-1; size: -; DNA: TGTGCCAGCAGTCCGACAGGGTATAGGGGAAAGGACACTGAAGCTTTCTTT; CDR3: CASSPTGYRGKDTEAFF
D: TRBD1; V: TRBV7-8; J: TRBJ1-4; size: -; DNA: TGTGCCAGCAGCTCGGACAGGGGAAGTGAAAAACTGTTTTTT; CDR3: CASSSDRGSEKLFF
D: TRBD2; V: TRBV5-4; J: TRBJ2-1; size: -; DNA: TGTGCCAGCAGCCCATCGGCGGGACTAGCGGGGGGGCTGTTCTTC; CDR3: CASSPSAGLAGGLFF